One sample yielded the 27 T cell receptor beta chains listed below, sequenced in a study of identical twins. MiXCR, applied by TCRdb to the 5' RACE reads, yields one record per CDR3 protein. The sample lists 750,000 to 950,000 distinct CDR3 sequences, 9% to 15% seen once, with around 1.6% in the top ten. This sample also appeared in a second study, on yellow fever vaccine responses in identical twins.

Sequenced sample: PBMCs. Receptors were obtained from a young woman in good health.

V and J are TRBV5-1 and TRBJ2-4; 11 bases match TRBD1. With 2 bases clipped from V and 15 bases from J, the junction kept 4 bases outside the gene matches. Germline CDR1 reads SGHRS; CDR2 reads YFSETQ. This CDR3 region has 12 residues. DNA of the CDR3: TGCGCCAGCAGCTTTACCGGACAGGGGGCGTACTTC. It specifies CASSFTGQGAYF.

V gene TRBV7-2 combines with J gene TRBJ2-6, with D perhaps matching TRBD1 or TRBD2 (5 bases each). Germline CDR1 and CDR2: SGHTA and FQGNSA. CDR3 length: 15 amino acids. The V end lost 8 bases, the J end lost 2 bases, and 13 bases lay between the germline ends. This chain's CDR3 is CASWLGTAGANVLTF. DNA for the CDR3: TGTGCCAGCTGGCTCGGGACCGCTGGGGCCAACGTCCTGACTTTC.

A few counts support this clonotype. The CDR3 region has the DNA TGCAGCGTTGAAGATCCCCGGGGGGATTCCTACGAGCAGTACTTC. It encodes CSVEDPRGDSYEQYF. The chain recombines TRBV29-1 with TRBJ2-7; 7 nucleotides match TRBD2. V lost 0 bases and J lost 1; bases outside the gene matches: 6. Germline V gene lookup returns CDR1 SQVTM and CDR2 ANQGSEA. The CDR3 spans 15 residues.

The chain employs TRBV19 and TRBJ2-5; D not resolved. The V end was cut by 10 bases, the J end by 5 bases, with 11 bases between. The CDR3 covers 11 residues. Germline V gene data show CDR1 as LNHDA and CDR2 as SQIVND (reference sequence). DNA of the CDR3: TGTGCCACCCGGACCCGTGAGACCCAGTACTTC. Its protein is CATRTRETQYF.

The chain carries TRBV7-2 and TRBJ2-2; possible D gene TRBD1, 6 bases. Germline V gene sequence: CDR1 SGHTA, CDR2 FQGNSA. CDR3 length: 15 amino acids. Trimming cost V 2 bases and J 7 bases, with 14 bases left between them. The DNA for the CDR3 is TGTGCCAGCAGCTTAAGGGTGACAGGAGTCGGGGAGCTGTTTTTT. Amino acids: CASSLRVTGVGELFF.

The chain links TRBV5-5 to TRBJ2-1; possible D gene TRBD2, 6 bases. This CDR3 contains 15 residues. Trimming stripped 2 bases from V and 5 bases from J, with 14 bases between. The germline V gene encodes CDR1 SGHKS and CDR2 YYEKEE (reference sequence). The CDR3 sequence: CASSFLAGNNNEQFF. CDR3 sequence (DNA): TGTGCCAGCAGCTTCCTTGCGGGAAATAACAATGAGCAGTTCTTC.

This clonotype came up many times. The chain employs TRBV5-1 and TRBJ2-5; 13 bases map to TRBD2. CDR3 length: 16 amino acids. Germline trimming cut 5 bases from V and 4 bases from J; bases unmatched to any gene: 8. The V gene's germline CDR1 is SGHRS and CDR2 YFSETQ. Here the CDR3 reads CASSSGLAGVGETQYF. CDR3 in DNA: TGCGCCAGCAGTTCTGGACTAGCGGGAGTAGGAGAGACCCAGTACTTC.

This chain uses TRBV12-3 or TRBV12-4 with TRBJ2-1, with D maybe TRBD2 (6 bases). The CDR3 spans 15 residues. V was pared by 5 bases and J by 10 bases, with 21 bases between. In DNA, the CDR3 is TGTGCCAGCAGTAAACCGGGACTGCATCTAGGGGAGCAGTTCTTC. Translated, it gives CASSKPGLHLGEQFF.

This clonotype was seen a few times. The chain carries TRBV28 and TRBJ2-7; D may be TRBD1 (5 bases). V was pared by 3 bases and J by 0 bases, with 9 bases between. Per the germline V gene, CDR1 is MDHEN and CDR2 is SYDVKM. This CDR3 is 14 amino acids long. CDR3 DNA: TGTGCCAGCAGTTTCTGGGGCAACTCCTACGAGCAGTACTTC. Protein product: CASSFWGNSYEQYF.

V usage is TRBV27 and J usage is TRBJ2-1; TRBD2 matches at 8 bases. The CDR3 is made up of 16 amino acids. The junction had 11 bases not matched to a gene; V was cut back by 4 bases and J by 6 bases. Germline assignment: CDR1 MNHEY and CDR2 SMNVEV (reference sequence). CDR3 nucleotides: TGTGCCAGCAGTTCGACCGCGGGGGGCCAACCCAATGAGCAGTTCTTC. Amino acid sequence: CASSSTAGGQPNEQFF.

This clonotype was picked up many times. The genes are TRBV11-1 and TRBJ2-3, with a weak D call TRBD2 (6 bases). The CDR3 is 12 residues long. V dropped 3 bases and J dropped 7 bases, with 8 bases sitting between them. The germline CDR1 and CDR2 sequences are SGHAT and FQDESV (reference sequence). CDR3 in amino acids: CASSLGGNTQYF. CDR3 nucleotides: TGTGCCAGCAGCTTGGGGGGAAATACGCAGTATTTT.

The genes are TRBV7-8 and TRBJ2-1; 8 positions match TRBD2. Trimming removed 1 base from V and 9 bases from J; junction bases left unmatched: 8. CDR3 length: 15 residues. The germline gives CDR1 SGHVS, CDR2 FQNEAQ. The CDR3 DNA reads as TGTGCCAGCAGCTTAGACGGGGGGGCCAGGGGTGAGCAGTTCTTC. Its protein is CASSLDGGARGEQFF.

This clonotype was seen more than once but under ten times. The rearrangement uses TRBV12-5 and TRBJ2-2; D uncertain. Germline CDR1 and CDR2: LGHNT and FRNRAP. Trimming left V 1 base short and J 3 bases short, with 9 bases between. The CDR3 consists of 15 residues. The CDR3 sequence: CASGLDSWDTGELFF. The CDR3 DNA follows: TGTGCTAGTGGTTTGGACTCTTGGGACACCGGGGAGCTGTTTTTT.

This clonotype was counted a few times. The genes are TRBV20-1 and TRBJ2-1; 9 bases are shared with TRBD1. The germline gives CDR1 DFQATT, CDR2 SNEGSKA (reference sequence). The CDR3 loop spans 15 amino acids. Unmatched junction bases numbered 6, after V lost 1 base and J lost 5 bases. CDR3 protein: CSARGEQGANNEQFF. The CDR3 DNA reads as TGCAGTGCTAGAGGGGAACAGGGGGCCAACAATGAGCAGTTCTTC.

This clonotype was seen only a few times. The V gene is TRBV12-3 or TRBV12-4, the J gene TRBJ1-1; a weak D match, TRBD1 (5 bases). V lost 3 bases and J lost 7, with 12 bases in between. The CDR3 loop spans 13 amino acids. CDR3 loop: CASSLARVDEAFF. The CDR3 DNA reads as TGTGCCAGCAGTTTGGCCAGGGTTGATGAAGCTTTCTTT.

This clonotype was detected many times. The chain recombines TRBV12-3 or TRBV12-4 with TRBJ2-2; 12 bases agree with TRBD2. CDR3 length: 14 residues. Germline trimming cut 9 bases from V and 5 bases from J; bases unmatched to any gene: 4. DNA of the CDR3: TGTGCCAGGCCGGGGACTAGCGGGACCGGGGAGCTGTTTTTT. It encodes CARPGTSGTGELFF.

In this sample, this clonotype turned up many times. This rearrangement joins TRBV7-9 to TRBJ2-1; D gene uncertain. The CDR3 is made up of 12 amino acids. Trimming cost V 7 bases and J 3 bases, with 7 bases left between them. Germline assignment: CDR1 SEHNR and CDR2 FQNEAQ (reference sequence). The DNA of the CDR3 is TGTGCCAGCACGTCCGACTACAATGAGCAGTTCTTC. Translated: CASTSDYNEQFF.

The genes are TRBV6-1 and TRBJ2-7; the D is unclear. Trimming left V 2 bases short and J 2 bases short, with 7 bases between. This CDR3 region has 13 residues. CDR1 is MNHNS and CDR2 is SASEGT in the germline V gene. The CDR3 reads CASSENGPYEQYF. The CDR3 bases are TGTGCCAGCAGTGAAAACGGACCCTACGAGCAGTACTTC.

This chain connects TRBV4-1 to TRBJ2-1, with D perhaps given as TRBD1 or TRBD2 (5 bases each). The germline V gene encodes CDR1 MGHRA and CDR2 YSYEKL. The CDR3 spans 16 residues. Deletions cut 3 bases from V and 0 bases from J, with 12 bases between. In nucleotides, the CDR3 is TGCGCCAGCAGCCATACCCGTGGGGGCTCCTACAATGAGCAGTTCTTC. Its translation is CASSHTRGGSYNEQFF.

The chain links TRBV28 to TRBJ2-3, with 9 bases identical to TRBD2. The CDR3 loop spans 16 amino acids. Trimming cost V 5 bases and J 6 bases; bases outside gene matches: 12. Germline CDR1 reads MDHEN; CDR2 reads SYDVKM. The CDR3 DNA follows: TGTGCCAGCAGTCCCCAAGGGGTAGCGGGAGACGATACGCAGTATTTT. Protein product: CASSPQGVAGDDTQYF.

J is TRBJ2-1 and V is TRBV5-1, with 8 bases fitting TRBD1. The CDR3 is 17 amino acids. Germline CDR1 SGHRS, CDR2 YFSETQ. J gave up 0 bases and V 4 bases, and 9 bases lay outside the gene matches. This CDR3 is CASSRDRGRSSYNEQFF. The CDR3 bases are TGCGCCAGCAGCCGTGACAGGGGTAGGAGCTCCTACAATGAGCAGTTCTTC.

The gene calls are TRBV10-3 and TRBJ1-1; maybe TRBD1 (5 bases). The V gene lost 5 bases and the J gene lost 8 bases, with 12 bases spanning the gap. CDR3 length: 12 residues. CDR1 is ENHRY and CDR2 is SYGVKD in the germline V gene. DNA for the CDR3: TGTGCCATCAGTTCCGACAGTCTCGAAGCTTTCTTT. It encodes CAISSDSLEAFF.

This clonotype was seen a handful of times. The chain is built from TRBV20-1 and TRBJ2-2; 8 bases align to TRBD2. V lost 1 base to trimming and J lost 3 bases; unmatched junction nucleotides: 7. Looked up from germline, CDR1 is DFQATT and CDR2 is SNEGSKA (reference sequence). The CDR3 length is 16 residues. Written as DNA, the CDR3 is TGCAGTGCTAGAGGGAAGTGGCGGGAGGACACCGGGGAGCTGTTTTTT. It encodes CSARGKWREDTGELFF.

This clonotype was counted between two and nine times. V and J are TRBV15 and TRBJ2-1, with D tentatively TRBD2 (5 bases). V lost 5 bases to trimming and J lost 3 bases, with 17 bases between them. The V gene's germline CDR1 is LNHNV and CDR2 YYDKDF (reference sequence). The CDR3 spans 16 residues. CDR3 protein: CATSPIPGKNYNEQFF. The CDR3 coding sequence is TGTGCCACCAGCCCAATTCCCGGGAAGAACTACAATGAGCAGTTCTTC.

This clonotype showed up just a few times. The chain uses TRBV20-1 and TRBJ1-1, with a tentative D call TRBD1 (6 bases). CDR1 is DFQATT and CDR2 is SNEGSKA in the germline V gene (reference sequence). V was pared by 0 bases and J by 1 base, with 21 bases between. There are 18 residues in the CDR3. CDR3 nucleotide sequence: TGCAGTGCTAGAGACCCTAGAGGGACAAGCATGGGGAACACTGAAGCTTTCTTT. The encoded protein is CSARDPRGTSMGNTEAFF.

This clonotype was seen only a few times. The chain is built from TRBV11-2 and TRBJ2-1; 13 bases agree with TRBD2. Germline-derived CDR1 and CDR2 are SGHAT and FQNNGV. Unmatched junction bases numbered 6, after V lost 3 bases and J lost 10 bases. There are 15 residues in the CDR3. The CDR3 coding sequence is TGTGCCAGCAGCTTCTCCGGGACTAGCGGGGTGGAGCAGTTCTTC. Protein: CASSFSGTSGVEQFF. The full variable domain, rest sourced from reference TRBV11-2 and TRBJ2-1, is EAGVAQSPRYKIIEKRQSVAFWCNPISGHATLYWYQQILGQGPKLLIQFQNNGVVDDSQLPKDRFSAERLKGVDSTLKIQPAKLEDSAVYLCASSFSGTSGVEQFFGPGTRLTVL.

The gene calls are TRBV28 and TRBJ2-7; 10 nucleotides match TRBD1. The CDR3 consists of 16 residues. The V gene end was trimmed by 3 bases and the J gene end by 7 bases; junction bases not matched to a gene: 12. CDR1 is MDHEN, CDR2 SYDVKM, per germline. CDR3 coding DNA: TGTGCCAGCAGTTTGGAACCGGGACAGGGGCCGAGGGAGCAGTACTTC. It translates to CASSLEPGQGPREQYF.